This T cell receptor (beta chain) was recorded in a study of CXCR3-negative and CXCR3-positive naive CD8 T cells. Points from the study as a whole: CXCR3-positive naive cells had TRB CDR3s that were more hydrophobic than CXCR3-negative naive cells had.

UMI-labeled 5' RACE TRB cDNA libraries were prepared from the cells. TCRdb re-called the 5' RACE reads and gives one entry per CDR3 protein, without DNA. The specimen's table records approximately 66,000 distinct CDR3 sequences. CDR1 and CDR2 from the germline V gene are KGHSH and LQKENI. The CDR3 contains 16 residues. With regard to this clonotype: What it recognizes is unknown.

The sequence derives from a human donor in good health. Some clones in this sample may be carry-over from other donors' samples. V usage is TRBV18 and J usage is TRBJ2-3; TCRdb calls TRBD1, which cannot be checked without DNA. The sample consisted of naive CXCR3- CD8+ T cells from blood. The subset: CD45RO-CCR7+CD27+CD95- naive CD8+ T cells lacking CXCR3 (TNR3-). The CDR3: CASSPLSGSAEAAQYF.